The 5 T cell receptor beta chains below come from one sample, sequenced in a study of blood T cells in healthy people across ages. It was with a sample-barcoded 5' primer and a J-beta primer mix that a second PCR of roughly 7 to 12 cycles was run. TCRdb ran MiXCR on the 5' RACE reads and lists one entry per CDR3 protein. Here the sample spans fewer than 2,000,000 distinct CDR3 sequences, almost 35% being singletons. Sequencing was performed on blood. These receptors came from a woman in her twenties or thirties in good health.

V is TRBV28 and J is TRBJ2-7, with D perhaps matching TRBD2 (6 bases). This CDR3 has 15 amino acids. The V end lost 11 bases, the J end lost 0 bases, and 20 bases lay between the germline ends. Germline V gene sequence: CDR1 MDHEN, CDR2 SYDVKM. The CDR3 here is CACCLAGSGSYEQYF. The DNA of the CDR3 is TGTGCCTGTTGCCTTGCGGGGTCGGGCTCCTACGAGCAGTACTTC.

This clonotype showed up many times. V is TRBV29-1 and J is TRBJ2-7; 13 positions match TRBD2. Germline V gene sequence: CDR1 SQVTM, CDR2 ANQGSEA. The J segment lost 5 bases and the V segment lost 7 bases, leaving 2 bases of the junction unmatched. The CDR3 extends over 12 amino acids. CDR3 nucleotides: TGCAGCGGACTAGCGGGAGGACACGAGCAGTACTTC. Amino acid sequence: CSGLAGGHEQYF.

This clonotype came up many times. CDR3 sequence reads: CASSLVVGDRGKEQYF. For the CDR3, the DNA is TGCGCCAGCAGCTTGGTCGTTGGGGACAGGGGTAAAGAGCAGTACTTC. The chain employs TRBV5-1 and TRBJ2-7; TRBD1 aligns across 10 bases. V shed 0 bases, J shed 7 bases, and the junction held 10 bases outside the gene matches. Germline lookup yields CDR1 SGHRS and CDR2 YFSETQ. The CDR3 runs 16 residues. The full variable domain, with the rest looked up from reference TRBV5-1 and TRBJ2-7, is KAGVTQTPRYLIKTRGQQVTLSCSPISGHRSVSWYQQTPGQGLQFLFEYFSETQRNKGNFPGRFSGRQFSNSRSEMNVSTLELGDSALYLCASSLVVGDRGKEQYFGPGTRLTVT.

The genes are TRBV10-3 and TRBJ1-1; no definite D call. CDR3 size: 11 residues. The V end lost 10 bases, the J end lost 2 bases, and 8 bases lay between the germline ends. Germline CDR1 is ENHRY and CDR2 is SYGVKD. The CDR3 is CATRTNTEAFF. In DNA form, the CDR3 reads TGTGCCACGCGGACCAACACTGAAGCTTTCTTT.

The genes are TRBV18 and TRBJ1-1; D call uncertain. The germline V gene has CDR1 KGHSH and CDR2 LQKENI. V lost 6 bases to trimming and J lost 8 bases, with 16 bases between them. CDR3 length: 13 residues. The CDR3, as DNA: TGTGCCAGCTCTCATTCCCGTGAGACGGAAGCTTTCTTT. This gives the protein CASSHSRETEAFF.